The present T cell receptor beta chain was sequenced within a study of T cells in Graves' hyperthyroidism and ophthalmopathy. Using RNA transcripts as the source, TCR beta CDR3 regions were amplified. HTBI primers were employed in a first-round RT-PCR of the TCR CDR3. TCRdb reprocessed the multiplex PCR reads via MiXCR and lists one record per CDR3 protein. The repertoire has 450,000 to 550,000 distinct CDR3 sequences, around 24% of them found once; the top ten carry over 9%. Per germline, CDR1 DFQATT and CDR2 SNEGSKA (reference sequence). Trimming pared 0 bases from V and 4 bases from J, leaving 12 bases between. The length of the CDR3 is 14 residues. In the case of this clonotype: Its specificity is unknown.

General study points: Ophthalmopathy was identified by the model a median around 6.9 months ahead of onset.

Sequencing was done on a sample of blood. This TCR was recovered from a woman aged 25-40 years with Graves' ophthalmopathy. The rearrangement uses TRBV20-1 and TRBJ1-1; a weak D match, TRBD1 (5 bases). Here the CDR3 DNA reads TGCAGTGCTAGAGATCGAAGGGGTGGCACTGAAGCTTTCTTT. This codes for CSARDRRGGTEAFF.